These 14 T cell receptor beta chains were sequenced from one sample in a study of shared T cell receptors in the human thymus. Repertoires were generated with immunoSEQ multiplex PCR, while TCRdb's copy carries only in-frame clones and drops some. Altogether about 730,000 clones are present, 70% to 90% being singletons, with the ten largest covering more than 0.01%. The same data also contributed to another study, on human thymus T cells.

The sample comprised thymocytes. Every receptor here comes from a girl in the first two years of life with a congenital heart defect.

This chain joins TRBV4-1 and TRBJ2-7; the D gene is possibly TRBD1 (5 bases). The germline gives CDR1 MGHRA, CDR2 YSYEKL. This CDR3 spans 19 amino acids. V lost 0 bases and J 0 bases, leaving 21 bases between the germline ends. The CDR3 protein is CASSQDNLRTTRSSYEQYF. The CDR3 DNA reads TGCGCCAGCAGCCAAGATAATTTGAGGACAACAAGAAGCTCCTACGAGCAGTACTTC.

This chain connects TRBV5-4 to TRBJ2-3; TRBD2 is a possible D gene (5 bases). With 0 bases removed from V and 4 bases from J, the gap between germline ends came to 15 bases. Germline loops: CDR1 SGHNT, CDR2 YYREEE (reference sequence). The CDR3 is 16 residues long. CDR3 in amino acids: CASSLVPRGSPDTQYF. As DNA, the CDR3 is TGTGCCAGCAGCTTGGTCCCCCGCGGGTCCCCAGATACGCAGTATTTT.

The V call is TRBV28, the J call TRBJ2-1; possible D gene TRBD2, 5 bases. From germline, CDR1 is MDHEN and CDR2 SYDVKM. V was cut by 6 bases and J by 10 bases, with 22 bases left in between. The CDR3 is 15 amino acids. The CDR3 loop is CASRALEGIGIEQFF. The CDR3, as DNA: TGTGCCAGCAGGGCTCTTGAGGGAATAGGGATCGAGCAGTTCTTC.

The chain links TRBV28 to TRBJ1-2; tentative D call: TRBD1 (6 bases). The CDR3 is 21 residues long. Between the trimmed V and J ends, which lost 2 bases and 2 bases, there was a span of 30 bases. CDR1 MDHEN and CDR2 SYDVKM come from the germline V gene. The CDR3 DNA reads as TGTGCCAGCAGTTTAACGGGTGCTTGGCAGCAGGGGCATCGCGGCAACTATGGCTACACCTTC. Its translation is CASSLTGAWQQGHRGNYGYTF.

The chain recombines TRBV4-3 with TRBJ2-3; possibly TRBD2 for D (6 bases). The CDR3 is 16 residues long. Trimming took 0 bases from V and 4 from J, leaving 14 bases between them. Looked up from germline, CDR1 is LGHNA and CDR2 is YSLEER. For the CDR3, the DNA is TGCGCCAGCAGCCAAGATGTTAGGAGGGAGGCAGATACGCAGTATTTT. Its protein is CASSQDVRREADTQYF.

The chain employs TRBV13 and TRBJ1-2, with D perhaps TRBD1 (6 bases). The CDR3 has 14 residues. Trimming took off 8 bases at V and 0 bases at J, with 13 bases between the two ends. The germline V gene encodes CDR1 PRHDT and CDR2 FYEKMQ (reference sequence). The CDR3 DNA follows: TGTGCCAGCCACTGGGACAAAGCTAACTATGGCTACACCTTC. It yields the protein CASHWDKANYGYTF.

The CDR3 DNA follows: TGTGCCAGCAGTGCGGACAGCCGCTCCTACAATGAGCAGTTCTTC. Protein product: CASSADSRSYNEQFF. The chain is built from TRBV6-4 and TRBJ2-1; tentatively, D is TRBD1 (6 bases). The germline CDR1 and CDR2 sequences are MRHNA and SNTAGT. V gave up 4 bases and J gave up 0 bases, with 10 bases separating them. This CDR3 spans 15 amino acids.

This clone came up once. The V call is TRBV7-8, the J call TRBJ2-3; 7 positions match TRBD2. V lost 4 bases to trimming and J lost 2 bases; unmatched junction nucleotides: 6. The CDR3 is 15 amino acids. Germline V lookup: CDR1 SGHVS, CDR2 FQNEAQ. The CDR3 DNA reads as TGTGCCAGCAGCTGGGACTACCTAACCACAGATACGCAGTATTTT. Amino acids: CASSWDYLTTDTQYF.

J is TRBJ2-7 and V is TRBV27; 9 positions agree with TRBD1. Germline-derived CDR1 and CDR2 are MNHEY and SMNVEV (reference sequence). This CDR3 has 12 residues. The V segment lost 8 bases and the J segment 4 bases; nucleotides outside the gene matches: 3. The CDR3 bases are TGTGCCAGCGGGACAGGGAGGTACGAGCAGTACTTC. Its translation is CASGTGRYEQYF.

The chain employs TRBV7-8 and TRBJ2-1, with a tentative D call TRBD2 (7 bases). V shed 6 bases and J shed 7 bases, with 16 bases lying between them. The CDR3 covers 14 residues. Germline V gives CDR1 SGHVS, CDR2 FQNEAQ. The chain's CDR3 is CASRTSGGANEQFF. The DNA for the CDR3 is TGTGCCAGCAGGACTAGTGGGGGGGCTAATGAGCAGTTCTTC.

The CDR3, as DNA: TGCGCCAGCAGCTTGGACAGGGGAAGCTTCTACAATGAGCAGTTCTTC. Amino acid sequence: CASSLDRGSFYNEQFF. The gene calls are TRBV5-1 and TRBJ2-1; 7 bases fit TRBD1. From germline, CDR1 is SGHRS and CDR2 YFSETQ. The J segment lost 3 bases and the V segment lost 0 bases, leaving 6 bases of the junction unmatched. This CDR3 is built from 16 residues.

CDR3 sequence (DNA): TGTGCCAGCAGAGCGACAGGGTCCCTGGGTACGCAGTATTTT. As protein: CASRATGSLGTQYF. The chain employs TRBV2 and TRBJ2-3; 7 nucleotides line up with TRBD1. Germline trimming cut 6 bases from V and 8 bases from J; bases unmatched to any gene: 11. The CDR3 has 14 amino acids. From germline, CDR1 is SNHLY and CDR2 FYNNEI.

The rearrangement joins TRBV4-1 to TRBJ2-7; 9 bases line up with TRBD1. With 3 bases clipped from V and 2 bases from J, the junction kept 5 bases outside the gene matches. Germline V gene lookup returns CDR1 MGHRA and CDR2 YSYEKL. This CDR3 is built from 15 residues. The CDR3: CASSHWTGETYEQYF. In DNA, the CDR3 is TGCGCCAGCAGCCACTGGACAGGGGAAACCTACGAGCAGTACTTC.

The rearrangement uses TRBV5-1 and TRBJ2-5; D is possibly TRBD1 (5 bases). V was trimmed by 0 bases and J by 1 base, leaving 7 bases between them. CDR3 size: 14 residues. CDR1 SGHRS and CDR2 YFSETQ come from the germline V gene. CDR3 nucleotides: TGCGCCAGCAGCTTGGACAGGATCCAAGAGACCCAGTACTTC. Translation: CASSLDRIQETQYF.